The sample holds one count of the clone carrying this T cell receptor beta chain. The CDR3 runs 16 residues. The V gene end was trimmed by 5 bases and the J gene end by 2 bases; junction bases not matched to a gene: 5. Germline loops: CDR1 LNHDA, CDR2 SQIVND (reference sequence). The sample is drawn from a study of blood T cell repertoires in COVID-19. The method was immunoSEQ multiplex PCR; TCRdb's version includes in-frame clones alone and lacks a portion of them. In the table there are roughly 180,000 clones, less than 90% of which are singletons. The genes are TRBV19 and TRBJ1-4; 10 bases line up with TRBD1. The origin of this receptor is a man between 65 and 80 years old with active or convalescent COVID-19. Material for sequencing was peripheral blood. Written as DNA, the CDR3 is TGTGCCAGTAGTCCGGGACAGGGGATTACTAATGAAAAACTGTTTTTT. Translation gives CASSPGQGITNEKLFF.